Shown below are 13 T cell receptor beta chains from a single sample sequenced in a study of T-cell memory formation after mild COVID-19. TCRdb re-derived calls from the 5' RACE reads in MiXCR, one entry per CDR3 protein. The sample records 400,000 or so distinct CDR3 sequences, 15% to 20% being singletons. The sample comprised PBMCs or a T cell subset sorted from them (not recorded which). The receptors shown here come from an adult woman who had mild COVID-19 (a few samples of this study predate the infection). Cell type and time point are not known.

In this sample, this clonotype turned up a few times. V usage is TRBV20-1 and J usage is TRBJ2-3; TRBD1 might be the D (5 bases). V shed 3 bases and J shed 2 bases, with 18 bases lying between them. Looked up from germline, CDR1 is DFQATT and CDR2 is SNEGSKA (reference sequence). The CDR3 contains 16 residues. CDR3 sequence: CSASSPGIATTDTQYF. CDR3 in DNA: TGCAGTGCTAGTAGCCCAGGGATAGCCACCACAGATACGCAGTATTTT.

This clonotype showed up just a few times. This chain connects TRBV18 to TRBJ1-1, with D unresolved. Germline lookup yields CDR1 KGHSH and CDR2 LQKENI. The germline V and J ends were trimmed by 8 bases and 3 bases, with 16 bases remaining between them. This CDR3 is 14 amino acids long. This CDR3 reads CASQIVTLDTEAFF. For the CDR3, the DNA is TGTGCCAGCCAGATTGTCACCCTGGACACTGAAGCTTTCTTT.

This chain joins TRBV20-1 and TRBJ2-2; D is uncertain. CDR3 length: 14 residues. The V and J ends lost 5 bases and 1 base respectively, with 11 bases between them. Germline V CDR1 and CDR2: DFQATT, SNEGSKA (reference sequence). CDR3 loop: CSAGPLGNTGELFF. CDR3 nucleotides: TGCAGTGCTGGTCCCCTAGGGAACACCGGGGAGCTGTTTTTT.

The table lists this clonotype with a few counts. V is TRBV12-3 or TRBV12-4 and J is TRBJ1-2; no clear D gene. This CDR3 has 14 residues. Trimming took off 1 base at V and 4 bases at J, with 10 bases between the two ends. CDR3 amino acids: CASSLGIGGYGYTF. CDR3 nucleotides: TGTGCCAGCAGTTTAGGGATCGGTGGCTATGGCTACACCTTC.

In this sample, this clonotype turned up a few times. This CDR3 is CATSPGRGFEQYF. In DNA, the CDR3 is TGTGCCACCAGCCCAGGCAGGGGGTTCGAGCAGTACTTC. The gene calls are TRBV15 and TRBJ2-7, with 7 bases fitting TRBD1. CDR3 length equals 13 residues. Germline-derived CDR1 and CDR2 are LNHNV and YYDKDF (reference sequence). The V and J ends lost 5 bases and 6 bases, in that order; junction bases with no gene match: 7. The full variable domain, with the rest looked up from reference TRBV15 and TRBJ2-7, is DAMVIQNPRYQVTQFGKPVTLSCSQTLNHNVMYWYQQKSSQAPKLLFHYYDKDFNNEADTPDNFQSRRPNTSFCFLDIRSPGLGDTAMYLCATSPGRGFEQYFGPGTRLTVT.

The chain couples TRBV18 to TRBJ2-3; D is unclear. Trimming removed 1 base at V and 5 bases at J, with 7 bases between. Looked up from germline, CDR1 is KGHSH and CDR2 is LQKENI. This CDR3 contains 13 residues. CDR3 protein: CASSPLPGDTQYF. CDR3 bases: TGTGCCAGCTCACCACTTCCCGGAGATACGCAGTATTTT.

This clonotype was counted between two and nine times. The chain recombines TRBV7-9 with TRBJ1-2, with D unresolved. The length of the CDR3 is 13 residues. In germline, CDR1 is SEHNR, CDR2 FQNEAQ (reference sequence). V was cut by 5 bases and J by 2 bases, with 9 bases left in between. The CDR3 sequence: CASSAADNYGYTF. The DNA of the CDR3 is TGTGCCAGCAGCGCGGCAGACAACTATGGCTACACCTTC. The full variable domain, in which reference TRBV7-9 and TRBJ1-2 provide the parts outside the CDR3, is DTGVSQNPRHKITKRGQNVTFRCDPISEHNRLYWYRQTLGQGPEFLTYFQNEAQLEKSRLLSDRFSAERPKGSFSTLEIQRTEQGDSAMYLCASSAADNYGYTFGSGTRLTVV.

There are a few counts of this clonotype. The J gene is TRBJ1-3, the V gene TRBV7-8; no definite D call. V gave up 0 bases and J gave up 2 bases, with 8 bases separating them. CDR3 size: 15 residues. Germline V gene sequence: CDR1 SGHVS, CDR2 FQNEAQ. CDR3 sequence (DNA): TGTGCCAGCAGCTTAGCCCCGACCCCTGGAAACACCATATATTTT. Its protein product is CASSLAPTPGNTIYF.

The chain carries TRBV24-1 and TRBJ1-5, with D possibly being TRBD1 (6 bases). The CDR3 has 13 residues. V lost 4 bases to trimming and J lost 5 bases, with 8 bases between them. The germline gives CDR1 KGHDR, CDR2 SFDVKD. This chain's CDR3 is CATSEEGDQPQHF. The CDR3 coding sequence is TGTGCCACCAGTGAGGAGGGGGATCAGCCCCAGCATTTT.

This clonotype was observed a few times. The chain uses TRBV20-1 and TRBJ2-4; possible D gene TRBD2, 5 bases. In germline, CDR1 is DFQATT, CDR2 SNEGSKA (reference sequence). Trimming left V 6 bases short and J 8 bases short, with 20 bases between. This CDR3 comprises 14 residues. As DNA, the CDR3 is TGCAGTGCCGCGTTGGCTGCGGGTGGAGACATTCAGTACTTC. Its translation is CSAALAAGGDIQYF.

This clonotype was counted ten times or more. The chain links TRBV6-1 to TRBJ2-5; D not certain. Trimming took 1 base from V and 5 from J, leaving 5 bases between them. The CDR3 extends over 12 amino acids. CDR1 and CDR2 from the germline V gene are MNHNS and SASEGT. CDR3 amino acids: CASSEGWETQYF. DNA of the CDR3: TGTGCCAGCAGTGAAGGATGGGAGACCCAGTACTTC.

The chain carries TRBV9 and TRBJ2-7; 8 bases fit TRBD1. CDR3 size: 15 residues. The germline gives CDR1 SGDLS, CDR2 YYNGEE. V was clipped by 0 bases and J by 6 bases; unmatched bases: 8. The CDR3 protein is CASSVGTGMFLEQYF. CDR3 nucleotide sequence: TGTGCCAGCAGCGTAGGGACAGGGATGTTCCTCGAGCAGTACTTC.

This sequence joins TRBV12-3 or TRBV12-4 and TRBJ1-3; TRBD1 matches at 9 bases. The CDR3 totals 16 residues. V was clipped by 3 bases and J by 0 bases; unmatched bases: 3. The CDR3 region has the DNA TGTGCCAGCAGTTTTACAGGGGGCCTCTCTGGAAACACCATATATTTT. Encoded protein: CASSFTGGLSGNTIYF.